This TCR beta chain was found in a study of blood T cells in healthy people across ages. General study findings and limits: Naive and antigen-experienced cells were not separated, limiting conclusive comparison. Donor CMV status, an unknown factor, possibly confounded changes in expanded clonotypes.

Sample-barcoded 5' priming and a J-beta primer mix drove a second PCR of roughly 6 to 12 cycles. MiXCR was run by TCRdb on the 5' RACE reads, yielding one entry per CDR3 protein. This table holds 660,000 or so distinct CDR3 sequences, 58% found once. With regard to this clonotype: What it binds is unknown.

The CDR3 is 13 amino acids. Germline V gene sequence: CDR1 SQVTM, CDR2 ANQGSEA. Germline trimming cut 6 bases from V and 5 bases from J; bases unmatched to any gene: 9. The clonotype originates from a man between 60 and 75 years old in good health. V usage is TRBV29-1 and J usage is TRBJ2-5; 7 nucleotides match TRBD1. Sequencing was carried out using blood. The CDR3 reads CSVGQVPSETQYF. In nucleotides, the CDR3 is TGCAGCGTAGGACAGGTCCCTAGTGAGACCCAGTACTTC.